The present T cell receptor (beta chain) was sequenced within a study of read filtering for tumor transcriptome and immune sequencing. Whole-study context: The cohort had over 16 men and approximately 15 women aged roughly 40 to 80, mean about 70 years. After DNase treatment, RNA was made into whole-transcriptome libraries.

Findings of the study overall: Even smaller IR-seq throughput identified most shared clonotypes. Single-read clonotypes: 80% to 90% of IR-seq clonotypes (around 3.4% of reads), roughly 70% of RNA-seq clonotypes (around 48% of reads).

This library used roughly 430 ng RNA and molecular barcoded adaptors spanning alpha/delta and beta/gamma chains. Via MiXCR, TCRdb re-called the reads, giving one row per CDR3 protein. Of fewer than 150,000 distinct CDR3 sequences in the sample, 13% are singletons; the top ten hold around 10%. This CDR3 spans 13 amino acids. The germline V gene encodes CDR1 ENHRY and CDR2 SYGVKD. V was cut by 3 bases and J by 2 bases, with 7 bases left in between. In its sample, this clonotype was seen a few times. Its antigen is currently unknown. Sequences were obtained from a population of CD138-negative cells sorted from bone marrow. The gene calls are TRBV10-3 and TRBJ2-5; D is uncertain. This receptor was identified in a donor at least 40 years old with multiple myeloma. The CDR3 coding sequence is TGTGCCATCAGTGAAGGCAAGCAAGAGACCCAGTACTTC. The encoded protein is CAISEGKQETQYF.